Following are 27 T cell receptor beta chains from one sample sequenced in a study of blood T cells in healthy people across ages. The second PCR ran 7 to 11 cycles with a sample-barcoded 5' primer and J-beta primers. MiXCR, run by TCRdb on the 5' RACE reads, gives a single entry per CDR3 protein. The sample has over 1,500,000 distinct CDR3 sequences; around half are singletons. Material: blood. All receptors come from a woman aged 40 to 50 in good health.

This clonotype was detected a few times. This sequence joins TRBV5-1 and TRBJ1-2, with D hard to call. This CDR3 comprises 15 residues. From germline, CDR1 is SGHRS and CDR2 YFSETQ. V dropped 4 bases and J dropped 2 bases, with 15 bases sitting between them. CDR3 loop: CASSHQTGKNYGYTF. The CDR3 nucleotides are TGCGCCAGCAGCCACCAAACGGGGAAGAACTATGGCTACACCTTC.

V gene TRBV6-2 or TRBV6-3 combines with J gene TRBJ2-1, with TRBD1 as a possible D gene (6 bases). Trimming shortened V by 8 bases and J by 4 bases, and 21 bases separated the two germline ends. CDR1 is MNHEY and CDR2 is SVGEGT in the germline V gene. The CDR3 loop spans 16 amino acids. CDR3 sequence (DNA): TGTGCCAGCGCGTACCTCCGGACAGAATTTTACAATGAGCAGTTCTTC. Its translation: CASAYLRTEFYNEQFF.

The rearrangement links TRBV28 to TRBJ1-5; D gene unclear. The germline V gene encodes CDR1 MDHEN and CDR2 SYDVKM. The CDR3 runs 14 residues. Trimming took 2 bases from V and 1 from J, leaving 6 bases between them. The CDR3 here is CASSLRMSNQPQHF. CDR3 nucleotide sequence: TGTGCCAGCAGTTTAAGGATGAGCAATCAGCCCCAGCATTTT.

The V and J genes are TRBV27 and TRBJ1-2; D is ambiguous. This CDR3 spans 15 amino acids. Trimming took off 0 bases at V and 2 bases at J, with 10 bases between the two ends. The germline V gene has CDR1 MNHEY and CDR2 SMNVEV (reference sequence). The CDR3 nucleotides are TGTGCCAGCAGTTTATCGCGAGGGTCCAACTATGGCTACACCTTC. Translation gives CASSLSRGSNYGYTF.

This clonotype was observed a few times. This chain joins TRBV4-2 and TRBJ2-7; 9 nucleotides agree with TRBD2. Looked up from germline, CDR1 is LGHNA and CDR2 is YNFKEQ. The CDR3 is 14 residues long. The V segment lost 3 bases and the J segment 3 bases; nucleotides outside the gene matches: 3. The CDR3 DNA reads as TGTGCCAGCAGCCAGTCTAGCGGGATCTACGAGCAGTACTTC. Its protein product is CASSQSSGIYEQYF.

Only a few counts were recorded for this clonotype. The chain uses TRBV6-2 or TRBV6-3 and TRBJ2-3; 12 bases align to TRBD2. This CDR3 region has 17 residues. Looked up from germline, CDR1 is MNHEY and CDR2 is SVGEGT. V was clipped by 5 bases and J by 0 bases; unmatched bases: 6. CDR3 amino acids: CASSLRTSGASTDTQYF. For the CDR3, the DNA is TGTGCCAGCAGTCTCCGGACTAGCGGGGCTAGCACAGATACGCAGTATTTT.

CDR3 residues: CASSLSIDEQFF. For the CDR3, the DNA is TGTGCCAGCAGCCTCTCAATCGATGAGCAGTTCTTC. The V call is TRBV11-2, the J call TRBJ2-1; D is unresolved. The germline gives CDR1 SGHAT, CDR2 FQNNGV. The CDR3 is 12 amino acids. V lost 5 bases and J lost 8, with 10 bases in between.

This sequence joins TRBV20-1 and TRBJ1-1; a weak D match, TRBD1 (5 bases). Trimming pared 3 bases from V and 4 bases from J, leaving 9 bases between. The CDR3 has 12 residues. The germline V gene has CDR1 DFQATT and CDR2 SNEGSKA (reference sequence). The CDR3 DNA sequence: TGCAGTGCTAGCAGAGGGGCCACTGAAGCTTTCTTT. Translated: CSASRGATEAFF.

This clonotype has more than one count but fewer than ten. This sequence joins TRBV5-1 and TRBJ1-4; D gene uncertain. The CDR3 loop spans 14 amino acids. V lost 0 bases to trimming and J lost 7 bases, with 10 bases between them. CDR1 and CDR2 from the germline V gene are SGHRS and YFSETQ. The CDR3 DNA reads TGCGCCAGCAGCTTGGATTTCTCCGGTGAAAAACTGTTTTTT. Translating gives CASSLDFSGEKLFF.

This chain connects TRBV24-1 to TRBJ2-6, with D uncertain. Trimming took off 3 bases at V and 0 bases at J, with 5 bases between the two ends. Germline V gene lookup returns CDR1 KGHDR and CDR2 SFDVKD. The CDR3 consists of 15 residues. Here the CDR3 DNA reads TGTGCCACCAGTGATGAAAACTCTGGGGCCAACGTCCTGACTTTC. This translates into CATSDENSGANVLTF.

The genes are TRBV5-6 and TRBJ1-1; a possible D gene is TRBD1 (6 bases). This CDR3 has 18 residues. Germline assignment: CDR1 SGHDT and CDR2 YYEEEE. Trimming pared 2 bases from V and 7 bases from J, leaving 27 bases between. Here the CDR3 reads CASSLLVGIGGDTIEAFF. CDR3 DNA sequence: TGTGCCAGCAGCTTACTAGTAGGGATTGGGGGCGACACGATTGAAGCTTTCTTT.

Note on this clonotype: The junction and the germline gene differ at one end; a read error may be behind it. The V gene is TRBV27, the J gene TRBJ2-5; TRBD1 agrees at 10 bases. Germline CDR1 is MNHEY and CDR2 is SMNVEV (reference sequence). This CDR3 region has 15 residues. CDR3 DNA sequence: TGTGCCAGCAGTTGGACAGGGGGGGACCAAGAGGCCCAGTACTTC. Translation: CASSWTGGDQEAQYF.

This clonotype occurred a few times. This rearrangement joins TRBV6-5 to TRBJ2-3; tentatively, D is TRBD2 (5 bases). The CDR3 totals 15 residues. V lost 2 bases and J 3 bases, leaving 12 bases between the germline ends. Germline V gene sequence: CDR1 MNHEY, CDR2 SVGAGI. The CDR3 sequence is CASSYEGKRTDTQYF. The CDR3 DNA follows: TGTGCCAGCAGTTACGAGGGAAAGAGGACAGATACGCAGTATTTT.

The rearrangement joins TRBV5-1 to TRBJ2-3; D perhaps matches TRBD2 (6 bases). Germline assignment: CDR1 SGHRS and CDR2 YFSETQ. CDR3 size: 15 residues. The ends were cut back, 3 bases at V and 6 bases at J, with 17 bases in the middle. In DNA form, the CDR3 reads TGCGCCAGCAGCTCGAAGGCGGGGAATTGGGATACGCAGTATTTT. It is translated as CASSSKAGNWDTQYF.

This clonotype appeared a few times. The chain recombines TRBV7-2 with TRBJ2-3; 14 positions match TRBD2. The CDR3 extends over 19 amino acids. V shed 1 base, J shed 3 bases, and the junction held 9 bases outside the gene matches. The germline V gene has CDR1 SGHTA and CDR2 FQGNSA. CDR3 loop: CASSLVFSTSGGGTDTQYF. CDR3 nucleotide sequence: TGTGCCAGCAGCTTAGTTTTTTCGACTAGCGGGGGGGGTACAGATACGCAGTATTTT.

The rearrangement uses TRBV12-3 or TRBV12-4 and TRBJ2-1, with 7 bases that match TRBD2. The trim removed 5 bases at V and 1 base at J, leaving 5 bases unmatched. The length of the CDR3 is 15 residues. Written as DNA, the CDR3 is TGTGCCAGCAGTCCTCGGGGGGATTCCTACAATGAGCAGTTCTTC. It encodes CASSPRGDSYNEQFF.

This clonotype was picked up a small number of times. V usage is TRBV27 and J usage is TRBJ2-5; 7 positions match TRBD1. Germline V CDR1 and CDR2: MNHEY, SMNVEV (reference sequence). The ends lost 6 bases at V and 3 bases at J; junction bases unmatched: 7. The CDR3 contains 14 residues. The CDR3 here is CASSLGTEEETQYF. As DNA, the CDR3 is TGTGCCAGCAGCCTCGGGACAGAAGAAGAGACCCAGTACTTC.

This clonotype was counted only a few times. The J gene is TRBJ2-7, the V gene TRBV6-5; 7 bases line up with TRBD1. The DNA end favors TRBJ2-5, so the J call may be wrong. The CDR3 loop spans 14 amino acids. CDR1 and CDR2 from the germline V gene are MNHEY and SVGAGI. The CDR3 coding sequence is TGTGCCAGCAGTTACTTTAGGGGGCTGGAGACCCAGTACTTC. Amino acid sequence: CASSYFRGLETQYF.

The table lists this clonotype with a few counts. The genes are TRBV4-1 and TRBJ1-2; no firm D call. The CDR3 totals 13 residues. V was shortened by 3 bases and J by 7 bases, with 12 bases between the two germline ends. From germline, CDR1 is MGHRA and CDR2 YSYEKL. The CDR3 DNA is TGCGCCAGCAGCCAGTTGGGATGGCGTGGCTACACCTTC. It is translated as CASSQLGWRGYTF.

The chain recombines TRBV7-9 with TRBJ1-1; D is perhaps TRBD1 (6 bases). The V end was cut by 4 bases, the J end by 1 base, with 13 bases between. CDR1 is SEHNR and CDR2 is FQNEAQ in the germline V gene (reference sequence). The CDR3 contains 15 residues. The CDR3 DNA reads as TGTGCCAGCAGCTATGGGGGGGCCCAGAACACTGAAGCTTTCTTT. Protein product: CASSYGGAQNTEAFF.

This clonotype was seen only a few times. The CDR3 DNA sequence: TGTGCCAGCAGCCAGTGGACAGGTCGGATCGGCACAGATACGCAGTATTTT. This sequence encodes CASSQWTGRIGTDTQYF. The chain combines TRBV5-6 with TRBJ2-3, with 7 bases identical to TRBD1. V lost 4 bases and J lost 1; bases outside the gene matches: 12. CDR1 is SGHDT, CDR2 YYEEEE, per germline. The CDR3 loop spans 17 amino acids.

The chain is built from TRBV28 and TRBJ2-2; 10 positions match TRBD2. Germline loops: CDR1 MDHEN, CDR2 SYDVKM. Trimming at V came to 5 bases and at J to 4 bases, leaving 7 bases not matched to a gene. This CDR3 contains 16 residues. The CDR3 DNA is TGTGCCAGCAGTATTGATCTAGCGGGGGCCACCGGGGAGCTGTTTTTT. It specifies CASSIDLAGATGELFF.

The V and J genes are TRBV6-5 and TRBJ1-1; D is unresolved. Germline assignment: CDR1 MNHEY and CDR2 SVGAGI. This CDR3 has 16 residues. Trimming removed 3 bases at V and 0 bases at J, with 14 bases between. CDR3 nucleotide sequence: TGTGCCAGCAGTTATCGGATAAAGAAGGTGAACACTGAAGCTTTCTTT. It is translated as CASSYRIKKVNTEAFF.

The J gene is TRBJ1-2, the V gene TRBV20-1, with 9 bases that match TRBD1. This CDR3 is built from 15 residues. Per the germline V gene, CDR1 is DFQATT and CDR2 is SNEGSKA (reference sequence). Losses at the gene ends were 6 bases for V and 7 bases for J; bases not matched to a gene: 15. The CDR3: CSAILANTGGSGYTF. The CDR3 DNA follows: TGCAGTGCCATATTGGCGAATACAGGGGGCTCTGGCTACACCTTC.

The chain couples TRBV20-1 to TRBJ2-3; possibly TRBD2 for D (6 bases). Trimming took off 3 bases at V and 1 base at J, with 14 bases between the two ends. The CDR3 length is 15 residues. Looked up from germline, CDR1 is DFQATT and CDR2 is SNEGSKA (reference sequence). The CDR3: CSARRDFLGTDTQYF. The DNA of the CDR3 is TGCAGTGCTAGGCGGGACTTCCTTGGCACAGATACGCAGTATTTT.

This clonotype was counted only a few times. The gene calls are TRBV12-3 or TRBV12-4 and TRBJ2-1, with a weak D call TRBD1 (6 bases). CDR3 length: 16 amino acids. V lost 6 bases to trimming and J lost 2 bases, with 17 bases between them. Here the CDR3 DNA reads TGTGCCAGCAGGGGCGTCGAGGCAGGGGCCTACAATGAGCAGTTCTTC. The encoded protein is CASRGVEAGAYNEQFF.

V is TRBV7-9 and J is TRBJ2-5; 10 bases align to TRBD1. V trimming: 1 base; J trimming: 5 bases; junction bases outside the gene matches: 16. CDR3 length: 19 amino acids. Germline V gene sequence: CDR1 SEHNR, CDR2 FQNEAQ (reference sequence). The CDR3 DNA is TGTGCCAGCAGCTTAGAGAGGAGCCTCAGACAGGGGGCCGAGGAGACCCAGTACTTC. Translated, it gives CASSLERSLRQGAEETQYF.